This entry features one T cell receptor beta chain sequence. The time point is: peripheral blood 6 weeks after treatment start. Using immunoSEQ multiplex PCR, the repertoire was profiled, and TCRdb retains in-frame clones only, with some absent. The table shows more than 45,000 clones, with approximately 80% occurring only once. These data come from a study of PD-L1 blockade in urothelial cancer. CDR1 and CDR2 from the germline V gene are MNHEY and SVGAGI. Trimming removed 4 bases from V and 7 bases from J; junction bases left unmatched: 9. The length of the CDR3 is 14 residues. The chain combines TRBV6-5 with TRBJ1-1, with 7 bases that match TRBD1. Sample: PBMCs, taken around atezolizumab (anti-PD-L1) treatment. This sequence originates from a man in his 70s with urothelial cancer. CDR3 amino acids: CASSSPGQPGEAFF. The CDR3 DNA reads TGTGCCAGCAGTTCGCCGGGACAGCCGGGTGAAGCTTTCTTT.